This T cell receptor beta chain was sequenced for a study of T-cell memory formation after mild COVID-19. This clonotype was counted only a few times. Its antigen is currently unknown. Trimming removed 3 bases at V and 4 bases at J, with 6 bases between. Germline V lookup: CDR1 DFQATT, CDR2 SNEGSKA (reference sequence). The CDR3 spans 11 residues. Study results and limitations: Some responding clones appeared in pre-infection memory, suggesting cross-reactive memory joined. Contracting clones, day 15 to 85, had balanced CD4/CD8, and later expanders favored CD4+.

5'RACE primed from the constant segment yielded TCR alpha and TCR beta cDNA libraries bearing sample barcodes and UMIs. MiXCR was run by TCRdb on the 5' RACE reads, yielding one entry per CDR3 protein. The sample has 300,000 to 350,000 distinct CDR3 sequences, about 13% seen once. This TCR derives from a young man who had mild COVID-19 (a few samples of this study predate the infection). Cell type and time point are not known. The sample comprised PBMCs or a T cell subset sorted from them (not recorded which). V is TRBV20-1 and J is TRBJ1-2; TRBD1 might be the D (5 bases). CDR3 region: CSASDSYGYTF. As DNA, the CDR3 is TGCAGTGCTAGTGACAGCTATGGCTACACCTTC.